The rows below give T cell receptor beta chains drawn from one sample of a study of cytomegalovirus exposure and HLA in healthy donors. Profiled with immunoSEQ multiplex PCR; TCRdb holds only in-frame clones, not every one. The data hold 120,000 or so clones, with around 96% observed a single time. Input material: PBMCs. The origin of the receptors is a man younger than 35 in good health and CMV-seronegative. The CDR3 runs from the conserved cysteine through the conserved F or W. Fields, in order: D gene, clone size, J gene, V gene, CDR3 DNA, CDR3 protein. D genes are given only for firm matches. Clone size is shown for a subset of rows, as once, few, many or a class of expanded clone.

>TRBD1|.|TRBJ1-4|TRBV6-6
TGTGCCAGCAGTTCGGGACAGCCTAATGAAAAACTGTTTTTT
CASSSGQPNEKLFF
>.|.|TRBJ2-7|TRBV27
TGTGCCAGCAGTCCGACAGGTCCCTCCTACGAGCAGTACTTC
CASSPTGPSYEQYF
>.|once|TRBJ1-2|TRBV7-9
TGTGCCAGCAGCTTTGGGGCCCCGTCGGAGAACTATGGCTACACCTTC
CASSFGAPSENYGYTF
>TRBD2|.|TRBJ2-1|TRBV11-2
TGTGCCAGCAGCTTCAAGCGGGACCCCTACAATGAGCAGTTCTTC
CASSFKRDPYNEQFF
>.|few|TRBJ1-1|TRBV30
TGTGCCTGGAGCATAACCCGGGGGAACACTGAAGCTTTCTTT
CAWSITRGNTEAFF
>.|.|TRBJ2-7|TRBV7-9
TGTGCCAGCAGCTTTTCAGGGAACTACGAGCAGTACTTC
CASSFSGNYEQYF
>.|.|TRBJ2-3|TRBV6-1
TGTGCCAGCAGAGCCTCAACAGATACGCAGTATTTT
CASRASTDTQYF
>.|.|TRBJ1-2|TRBV25-1
TGTGCCAGCAGTGAATCGGGGGGCTCCCACTATGGCTACACCTTC
CASSESGGSHYGYTF
>TRBD2|once|TRBJ2-7|TRBV5-5
TGTGCCAGCAGCTTGGGTCTAGCGGACTCCTACGAGCAGTACTTC
CASSLGLADSYEQYF
>TRBD1|once|TRBJ2-3|TRBV6-5
TGTGCCAGCAGACCGGGACAGGGATCAGATACGCAGTATTTT
CASRPGQGSDTQYF
>.|once|TRBJ2-2|TRBV9
TGTGCCAGCAGCGTGGGCACCAGCACCGGGGAGCTGTTTTTT
CASSVGTSTGELFF
>TRBD1|.|TRBJ2-7|TRBV6-5
TGTGCCAGCAGTTACAGGGACAGATTCTACGAGCAGTACTTC
CASSYRDRFYEQYF
>TRBD1|once|TRBJ2-3|TRBV10-1
TGCGCCAGCACCTTAGACAGGGGGTTTCCCTCTAGCACAGATACGCAGTATTTT
CASTLDRGFPSSTDTQYF
>TRBD1|.|TRBJ2-5|TRBV5-5
TGTGCCAGCAACACGGGACAGGGCCAAGAGACCCAGTACTTC
CASNTGQGQETQYF
>TRBD2|.|TRBJ2-1|TRBV7-3
TGTGCCAGCAGCTTATCTCCTAGCGGGAGAGAGCAGTTCTTC
CASSLSPSGREQFF
>TRBD1|.|TRBJ1-1|TRBV13
TGTGCCAGCAGCTTCCGGGACAGTGGAGGGGCCCCTGAAGCTTTCTTT
CASSFRDSGGAPEAFF
>.|.|TRBJ1-1|TRBV27
TGTGCCAGCAGTTTAGTAGAGAACACTGAAGCTTTCTTT
CASSLVENTEAFF
>.|.|TRBJ2-5|TRBV7-9
TGTGCCAGCATGGGGGCATGGGAGGAGACCCAGTACTTC
CASMGAWEETQYF
>.|.|TRBJ1-1|TRBV7-9
TGTGCCAGCAGCTCAGAATGGACAGCTGAAGCTTTCTTT
CASSSEWTAEAFF
>TRBD2|.|TRBJ2-7|TRBV9
TGTGCCAGCAGCCCTCTACTAGCGGGAGAGGATGAGCAGTACTTC
CASSPLLAGEDEQYF
>.|.|TRBJ2-3|TRBV6-5
TGTGCCAGCAGGCCCGTCGGGATCAGCACAGATACGCAGTATTTT
CASRPVGISTDTQYF
>TRBD2|.|TRBJ2-1|TRBV18
TGTGCCAGCTCACCGGCTAGCGGGAGAAATGAGCAGTTCTTC
CASSPASGRNEQFF
>.|.|TRBJ2-1|TRBV4-3
TGCGCCAGCAGCCAAGAAGGACAGCTCTCTCTCAATGAGCAGTTCTTC
CASSQEGQLSLNEQFF
>.|.|TRBJ1-4|TRBV4-1
TGCGCCAGCCGAAAGTTTATCGGCGGAACTAATGAAAAACTGTTTTTT
CASRKFIGGTNEKLFF
>.|.|TRBJ2-7|TRBV7-2
TGTGCCAGCAGCTCGTACCGGGGCTACGAGCAGTACTTC
CASSSYRGYEQYF
>TRBD2|.|TRBJ2-7|TRBV11-2
TGTGCCAGCTCCGGGGGACTAGCGCCTTCGTACGAGCAGTACTTC
CASSGGLAPSYEQYF
>TRBD2|.|TRBJ2-2|TRBV7-7
TGTGCCAGCAGTCCCGGGACTAGCGAGAACACCGGGGAGCTGTTTTTT
CASSPGTSENTGELFF
>.|.|TRBJ1-5|TRBV9
TGTGCCAGCAGCGTAGCAGGCAATCAGCCCCAGCATTTT
CASSVAGNQPQHF
>.|.|TRBJ1-1|TRBV11-1
TGTGCCAGCAGCTTATCCGGGACTGAAGCTTTCTTT
CASSLSGTEAFF
>.|once|TRBJ2-7|TRBV19
TGTGCCAGCCACGACAGAACCTACGAGCAGTACTTC
CASHDRTYEQYF
>.|.|TRBJ1-1|TRBV23-1
TGCGCCAGCAGCCTTAGGATCAGGGCCACTGAAGCTTTCTTT
CASSLRIRATEAFF
>.|once|TRBJ2-7|TRBV30
TGTGCCTGGAAGCAGGGTACCCACGAGCAGTACTTC
CAWKQGTHEQYF
>.|.|TRBJ1-1|TRBV9
TGTGCCAGCAGCGGGGGCGGCACTGAAGCTTTCTTT
CASSGGGTEAFF
>TRBD1|.|TRBJ1-2|TRBV7-2
TGTGCCAGCAGCCGCGACAGGGGGGACTATGGCTACACCTTC
CASSRDRGDYGYTF
>TRBD1|.|TRBJ2-7|TRBV2
TGTGCCAGCAGTGGGACCGGGACAGGGGGCGTCGAGCAGTACTTC
CASSGTGTGGVEQYF
>TRBD2|.|TRBJ2-5|TRBV11-2
TGTGCCAGCAGCTGGGCGACTAGCGGGAGGGAGACCCAGTACTTC
CASSWATSGRETQYF
>.|once|TRBJ1-1|TRBV30
TGTGCCTGGAGTGTTATGAACACTGAAGCTTTCTTT
CAWSVMNTEAFF
>TRBD2|.|TRBJ2-2|TRBV5-1
TGCGCCAGCAGATCGGGACTAGCGGGAATTGGCACCGGGGAGCTGTTTTTT
CASRSGLAGIGTGELFF
>TRBD1|.|TRBJ1-4|TRBV4-3
TGCGCCAGCAGCCAAGATGAAGGGACAGTCGATGAAAAACTGTTTTTT
CASSQDEGTVDEKLFF
>.|.|TRBJ1-2|TRBV30
TGTGCCTGGAGTAGGGGTCAGGGCGATGGCTACACCTTC
CAWSRGQGDGYTF